This T cell receptor (beta chain) was identified during a study of cytomegalovirus exposure and HLA in healthy donors. Details on this clone: The target antigen is unknown.

The study's findings and limits: TCR beta V- and J-gene trimming, according to a later analysis, was linked to a missense DCLRE1C variant. Evidence from a later analysis indicated that most CMV-associated TCR beta chains looked HLA-restricted.

With 60 Vbeta and 13 Jbeta primers, the PCR was carried out. Assay used: immunoSEQ multiplex PCR; TCRdb lists only in-frame clones, some missing. The table lists about 120,000 clones, around 80% of them singletons. The CDR3 has 15 amino acids. V gave up 2 bases and J gave up 2 bases, with 12 bases separating them. Germline CDR1 reads LNHNV; CDR2 reads YYDKDF (reference sequence). This clonotype was sampled from a female donor in good health and CMV-seronegative. This sequence joins TRBV15 and TRBJ2-5, with D tentatively TRBD1 (5 bases). The sample consisted of PBMCs. This CDR3 is CATSRSQGPQETQYF. The CDR3 coding sequence is TGTGCCACCAGCAGAAGCCAGGGTCCTCAAGAGACCCAGTACTTC.